Listed below are T cell receptor beta chains from one sample, sequenced in a study of regulatory T cells in long-lasting Graves disease. From the multiplex PCR reads, TCRdb called clonotypes with MiXCR, one entry per CDR3 protein. This table has 420,000 or so distinct CDR3 sequences, roughly 15% appearing once. This same sample was also part of a study on T cells in Graves' hyperthyroidism and ophthalmopathy.

Sequenced here: peripheral blood mononuclear cells (PBMCs), sampled at new diagnosis, from a patient treated with antithyroid drugs. The receptors originated from a woman in her late teens or twenties with Graves disease. Both conserved end residues are trimmed from each CDR3. Not every row has a clone size; where given, it reads once, few, many or a size class.

j_gene	v_gene	abundance	CDR3aa
TRBJ2-2	TRBV2	-	ASSPGGGATGELL
TRBJ2-2	TRBV9	few	ASSVEGTSGFAGELF
TRBJ2-5	TRBV10-3	-	AISEYTGTAQETQY
TRBJ2-1	TRBV14	few	ASSQAGGLGEQF
TRBJ2-1	TRBV6-1	many	ASRPAHLAEQDFPSYNEQF
TRBJ2-5	TRBV11-3	many	ASSFTGGQTQY
TRBJ2-1	TRBV7-2	many	ASSSQTRGNEQF
TRBJ1-2	TRBV30	few	AWSVGTGYGYT
TRBJ2-1	TRBV2	-	ASSPGTRYNEQF
TRBJ2-1	TRBV3-1	many	ASSQTSASTYNEQF
TRBJ1-1	TRBV4-1	-	ASGTGTGIPEAF
TRBJ2-7	TRBV27	few	ASSPRGPLIEQY